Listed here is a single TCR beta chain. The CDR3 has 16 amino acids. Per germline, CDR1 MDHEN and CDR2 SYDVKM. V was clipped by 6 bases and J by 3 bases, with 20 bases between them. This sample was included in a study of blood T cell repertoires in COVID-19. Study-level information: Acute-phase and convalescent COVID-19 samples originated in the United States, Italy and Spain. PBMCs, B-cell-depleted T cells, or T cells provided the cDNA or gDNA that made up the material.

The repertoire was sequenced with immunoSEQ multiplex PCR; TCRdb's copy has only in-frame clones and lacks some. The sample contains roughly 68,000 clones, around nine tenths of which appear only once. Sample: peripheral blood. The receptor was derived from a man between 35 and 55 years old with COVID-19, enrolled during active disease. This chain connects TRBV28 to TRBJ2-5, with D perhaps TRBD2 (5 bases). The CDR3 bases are TGTGCCAGCAGGGACGACATGATCGGGCGGGAAGAGACCCAGTACTTC. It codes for CASRDDMIGREETQYF.